Here is one T cell receptor (beta chain) with its context. The record originates from a study of technical replicates of blood from a handful of donors. Produced via immunoSEQ multiplex PCR; TCRdb's table is partial and in-frame only. The sample includes around 70,000 clones, about 92% seen only once; the top ten take approximately 0.25%. The CDR3 is made up of 17 amino acids. Trimming took 4 bases from V and 0 from J, leaving 14 bases between them. Germline V lookup: CDR1 SGHRS, CDR2 YFSETQ. This TCR was sampled from a human donor in good health. The V call is TRBV5-1, the J call TRBJ2-6; the D gene is possibly TRBD2 (5 bases). Sequencing input: T cells isolated from PBMCs. DNA for the CDR3: TGCGCCAGCAGCATCCGGGGTCCCCCCTCTGGGGCCAACGTCCTGACTTTC. It is translated as CASSIRGPPSGANVLTF.